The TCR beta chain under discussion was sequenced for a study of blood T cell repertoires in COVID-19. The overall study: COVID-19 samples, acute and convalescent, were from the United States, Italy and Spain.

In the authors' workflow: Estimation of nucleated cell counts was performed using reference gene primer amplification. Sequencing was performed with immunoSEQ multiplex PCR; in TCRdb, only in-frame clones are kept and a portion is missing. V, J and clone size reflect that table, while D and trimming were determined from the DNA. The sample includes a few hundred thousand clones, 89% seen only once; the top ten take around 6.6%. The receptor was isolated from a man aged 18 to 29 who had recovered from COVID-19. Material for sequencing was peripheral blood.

The CDR3 DNA reads TGTGCCAGCGTGACAGAGAACTATGGCTACACCTTC. It codes for CASVTENYGYTF. This chain connects TRBV2 to TRBJ1-2; tentative D call: TRBD1 (5 bases). The CDR3 has 12 residues. Trimming pared 8 bases from V and 2 bases from J, leaving 9 bases between. Looked up from germline, CDR1 is SNHLY and CDR2 is FYNNEI.